This T cell receptor beta chain was observed in a study of blood T cell repertoires in COVID-19. Overall study context: The United States, Italy and Spain were the sources of the acute and convalescent COVID-19 samples.

Measured with immunoSEQ multiplex PCR; TCRdb has only the in-frame clones, and not every one. The sample records under 130,000 clones, about 85% being singletons. The V and J ends lost 1 base and 5 bases respectively, with 14 bases between them. CDR3 length: 15 residues. CDR1 and CDR2 from the germline V gene are SGHAT and FQNNGV. The clonotype originates from a man aged 45-65 years in a cohort sampled during active COVID-19. The specimen was peripheral blood. The chain is built from TRBV11-2 and TRBJ1-1; a weak D match, TRBD1 (6 bases). The CDR3 loop reads CASSLGGGGWTEAFF. The CDR3 DNA reads TGTGCCAGCAGCTTAGGGGGGGGCGGGTGGACTGAAGCTTTCTTT.